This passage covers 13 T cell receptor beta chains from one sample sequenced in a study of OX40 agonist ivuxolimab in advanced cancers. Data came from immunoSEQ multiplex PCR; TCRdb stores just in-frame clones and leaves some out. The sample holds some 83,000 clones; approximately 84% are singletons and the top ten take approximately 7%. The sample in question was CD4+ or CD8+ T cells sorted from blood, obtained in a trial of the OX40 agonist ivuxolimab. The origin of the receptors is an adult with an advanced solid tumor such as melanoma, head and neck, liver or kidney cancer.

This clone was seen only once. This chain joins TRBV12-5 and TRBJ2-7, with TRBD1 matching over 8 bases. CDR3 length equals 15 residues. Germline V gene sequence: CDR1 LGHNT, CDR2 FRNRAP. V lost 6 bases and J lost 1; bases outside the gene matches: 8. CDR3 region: CASGSRGTGSYEQYF. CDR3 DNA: TGTGCTAGTGGCTCCCGCGGGACAGGATCCTACGAGCAGTACTTC.

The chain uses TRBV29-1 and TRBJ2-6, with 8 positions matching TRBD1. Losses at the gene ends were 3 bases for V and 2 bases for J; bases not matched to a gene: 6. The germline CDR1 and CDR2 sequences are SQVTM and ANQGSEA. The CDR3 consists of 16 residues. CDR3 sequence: CSVDDRGKAGANVLTF. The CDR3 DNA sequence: TGCAGCGTTGACGACAGGGGAAAAGCTGGGGCCAACGTCCTGACTTTC.

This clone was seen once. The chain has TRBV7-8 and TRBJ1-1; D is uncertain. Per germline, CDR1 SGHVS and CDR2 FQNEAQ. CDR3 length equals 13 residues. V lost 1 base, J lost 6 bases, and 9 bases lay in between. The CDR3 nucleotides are TGTGCCAGCAGCTTAGAGGGCCAGTCTGAAGCTTTCTTT. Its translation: CASSLEGQSEAFF.

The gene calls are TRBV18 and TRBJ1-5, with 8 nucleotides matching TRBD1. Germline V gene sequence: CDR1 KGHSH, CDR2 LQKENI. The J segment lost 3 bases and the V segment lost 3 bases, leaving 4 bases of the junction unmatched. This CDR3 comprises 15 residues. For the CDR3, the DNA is TGTGCCAGCTCACCTGGACAGGGCCCCAATCAGCCCCAGCATTTT. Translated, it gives CASSPGQGPNQPQHF. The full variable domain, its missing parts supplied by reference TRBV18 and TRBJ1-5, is NAGVMQNPRHLVRRRGQEARLRCSPMKGHSHVYWYRQLPEEGLKFMVYLQKENIIDESGMPKERFSAEFPKEGPSILRIQQVVRGDSAAYFCASSPGQGPNQPQHFGDGTRLSIL.

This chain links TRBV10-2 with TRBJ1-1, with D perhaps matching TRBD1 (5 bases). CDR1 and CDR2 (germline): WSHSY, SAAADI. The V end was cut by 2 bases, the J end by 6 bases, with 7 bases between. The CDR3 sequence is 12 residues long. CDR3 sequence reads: CASSEGGAEAFF. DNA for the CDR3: TGCGCCAGCAGTGAGGGGGGGGCTGAAGCTTTCTTT.

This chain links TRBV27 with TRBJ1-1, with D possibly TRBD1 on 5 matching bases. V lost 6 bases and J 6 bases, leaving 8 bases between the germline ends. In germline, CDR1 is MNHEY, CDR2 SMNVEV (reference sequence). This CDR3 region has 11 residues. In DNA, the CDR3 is TGTGCCAGCAGGGTGGGGCCTGAAGCTTTCTTT. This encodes CASRVGPEAFF.

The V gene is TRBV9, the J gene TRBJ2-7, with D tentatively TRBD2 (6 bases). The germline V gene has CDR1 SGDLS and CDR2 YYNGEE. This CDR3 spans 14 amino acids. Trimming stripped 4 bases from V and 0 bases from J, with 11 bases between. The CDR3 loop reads CASSPLGGSYEQYF. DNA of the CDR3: TGTGCCAGCAGCCCCCTGGGGGGCTCCTACGAGCAGTACTTC. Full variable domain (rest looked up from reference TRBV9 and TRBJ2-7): DSGVTQTPKHLITATGQRVTLRCSPRSGDLSVYWYQQSLDQGLQFLIQYYNGEERAKGNILERFSAQQFPDLHSELNLSSLELGDSALYFCASSPLGGSYEQYFGPGTRLTVT.

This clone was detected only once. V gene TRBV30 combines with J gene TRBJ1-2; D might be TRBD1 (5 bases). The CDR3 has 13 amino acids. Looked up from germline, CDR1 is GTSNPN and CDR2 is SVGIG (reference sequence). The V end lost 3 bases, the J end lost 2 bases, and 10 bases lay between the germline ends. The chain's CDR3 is CAWRKQENYGYTF. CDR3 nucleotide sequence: TGTGCCTGGAGGAAACAGGAGAACTATGGCTACACCTTC. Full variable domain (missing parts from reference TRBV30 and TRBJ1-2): SQTIHQWPATLVQPVGSPLSLECTVEGTSNPNLYWYRQAAGRGLQLLFYSVGIGQISSEVPQNLSASRPQDRQFILSSKKLLLSDSGFYLCAWRKQENYGYTFGSGTRLTVV.

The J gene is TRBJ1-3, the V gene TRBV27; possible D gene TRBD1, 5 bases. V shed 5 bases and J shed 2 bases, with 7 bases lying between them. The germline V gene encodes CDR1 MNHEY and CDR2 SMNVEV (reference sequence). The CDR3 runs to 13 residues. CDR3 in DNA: TGTGCCAGCAGTATGACAGCTGGAAACACCATATATTTT. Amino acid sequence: CASSMTAGNTIYF.

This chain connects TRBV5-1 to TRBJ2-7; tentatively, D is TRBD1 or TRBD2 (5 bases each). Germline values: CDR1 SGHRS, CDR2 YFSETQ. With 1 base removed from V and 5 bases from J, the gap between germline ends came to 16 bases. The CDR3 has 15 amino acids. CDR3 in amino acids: CASSLNRARGHEQYF. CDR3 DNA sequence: TGCGCCAGCAGCTTGAACCGGGCTCGGGGACACGAGCAGTACTTC.

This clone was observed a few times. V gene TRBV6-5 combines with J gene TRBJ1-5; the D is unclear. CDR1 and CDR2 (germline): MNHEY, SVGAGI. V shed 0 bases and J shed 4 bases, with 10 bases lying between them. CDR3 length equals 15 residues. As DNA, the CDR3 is TGTGCCAGCAGTTACTCGAGGTCCCGAAATCAGCCCCAGCATTTT. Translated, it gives CASSYSRSRNQPQHF.

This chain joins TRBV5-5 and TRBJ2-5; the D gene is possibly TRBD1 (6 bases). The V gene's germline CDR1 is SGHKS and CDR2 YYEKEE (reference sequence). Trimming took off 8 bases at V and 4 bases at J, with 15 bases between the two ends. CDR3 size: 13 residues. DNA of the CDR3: TGTGCCAGTTTACTAGGGGGTGGAGAGACCCAGTACTTC. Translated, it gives CASLLGGGETQYF.

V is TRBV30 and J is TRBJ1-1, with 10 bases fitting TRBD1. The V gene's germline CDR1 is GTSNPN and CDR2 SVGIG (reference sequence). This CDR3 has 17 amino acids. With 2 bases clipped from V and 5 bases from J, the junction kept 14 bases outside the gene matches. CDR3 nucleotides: TGTGCCTGGAGTCCAGGGGACAGGGGTCGTTGGATTACTGAAGCTTTCTTT. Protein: CAWSPGDRGRWITEAFF.